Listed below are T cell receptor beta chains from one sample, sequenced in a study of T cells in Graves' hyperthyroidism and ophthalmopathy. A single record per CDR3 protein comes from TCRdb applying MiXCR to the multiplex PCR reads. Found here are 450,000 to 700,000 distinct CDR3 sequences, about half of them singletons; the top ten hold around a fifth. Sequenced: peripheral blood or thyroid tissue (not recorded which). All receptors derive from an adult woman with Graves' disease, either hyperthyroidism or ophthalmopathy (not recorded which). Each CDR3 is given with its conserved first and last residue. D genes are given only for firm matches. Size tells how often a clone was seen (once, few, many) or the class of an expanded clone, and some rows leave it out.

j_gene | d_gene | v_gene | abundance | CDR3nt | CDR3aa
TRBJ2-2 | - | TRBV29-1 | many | TGCAGCGTTGAGCTTCGGGACTTGAACACCGGGGAGCTGTTTTTT | CSVELRDLNTGELFF
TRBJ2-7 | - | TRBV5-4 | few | TGTGCCAGCAGCCTGGGTCCAGGGGACGAGCAGTACTTC | CASSLGPGDEQYF
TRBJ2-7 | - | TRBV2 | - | TGTGCCAGCAGTGAAAGGGCAGGAATAGGCTACGAGCAGTACTTC | CASSERAGIGYEQYF
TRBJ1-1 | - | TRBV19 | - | TGTGCCAGTAGTATCGTTCTATTTGAGTTCGGGACTGAAGCTTTCTTT | CASSIVLFEFGTEAFF
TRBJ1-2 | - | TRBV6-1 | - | TGTGCCAGCAGTGCCTCCACGGGAGTGGAAGATGGCTACACCTTC | CASSASTGVEDGYTF
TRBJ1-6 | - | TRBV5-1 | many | TGCGCCAGCAGCTTCGGGGGGCTGAAAAATTCACCCCTCCACTTT | CASSFGGLKNSPLHF
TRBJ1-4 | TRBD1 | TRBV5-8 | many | TGTGCCAGCAGCGCGCTAGATGATCCGGGACAGGGCGCAAAACTGTTTTTT | CASSALDDPGQGAKLFF
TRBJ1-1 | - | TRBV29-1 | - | TGCAGCGTTGAAGATGGCATGTTCGGGGGCACTGAAGCTTTCTTT | CSVEDGMFGGTEAFF
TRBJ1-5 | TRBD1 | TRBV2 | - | TGTGCCAGCAGTCCCGGGACAGTAGTCAATCAGCCCCAGCATTTT | CASSPGTVVNQPQHF
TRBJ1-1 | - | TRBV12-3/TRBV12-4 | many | TGTGCCAGCAGTCTTACCGGGGCGAACACTGAAGCTTTCTTT | CASSLTGANTEAFF
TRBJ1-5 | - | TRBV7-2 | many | TGTGCCAGCAGCCTACGCGGGACCCCCTTTTCCAATCAGCCCCAGCATTTT | CASSLRGTPFSNQPQHF
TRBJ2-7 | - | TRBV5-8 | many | TGTGCCAGCAGCTTGGAGGGGACGGAGTCCTACGAGCAGTACTTC | CASSLEGTESYEQYF
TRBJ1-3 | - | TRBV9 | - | TGTGCCAGCAGCCCCCGGAGGGGTCGAGACACCATATATTTT | CASSPRRGRDTIYF
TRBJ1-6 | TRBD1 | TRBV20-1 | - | TGCAGTGCTTCCTCGGGACAGGAGGTTTCACCCCTCCACTTT | CSASSGQEVSPLHF
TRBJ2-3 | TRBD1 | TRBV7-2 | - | TGTGCCAGCAGCCTGCGACAGGGGGACACAGATACGCAGTATTTT | CASSLRQGDTDTQYF